Presented here are 5 T cell receptor beta chains from one specimen sequenced in a study of blood T cell repertoires in COVID-19. Repertoires were generated with immunoSEQ multiplex PCR, while TCRdb's copy carries only in-frame clones and drops some. This table holds around 180,000 clones, under 80% found once. Source material: peripheral blood. The source is a woman aged 80 or older with acute or convalescent COVID-19.

The chain has TRBV28 and TRBJ1-2; 9 bases are a match to TRBD1. V lost 6 bases to trimming and J lost 4 bases; unmatched junction nucleotides: 9. The germline V gene has CDR1 MDHEN and CDR2 SYDVKM. The CDR3 is 15 amino acids. The CDR3, as DNA: TGTGCCAGCAGCTCCGGGACAGGGCTACTCTATGGCTACACCTTC. It specifies CASSSGTGLLYGYTF.

This sequence joins TRBV5-8 and TRBJ2-1, with 11 bases identical to TRBD2. Germline CDR1 reads SGHTS; CDR2 reads YDEGEE. There are 15 residues in the CDR3. V was clipped by 3 bases and J by 9 bases; unmatched bases: 8. The CDR3 protein is CASSSRLAGLREQFF. DNA for the CDR3: TGTGCCAGCAGCTCCCGACTAGCGGGATTACGTGAGCAGTTCTTC. Full variable domain (remainder filled in from reference TRBV5-8 and TRBJ2-1): EAGVTQSPTHLIKTRGQQATLRCSPISGHTSVYWYQQALGLGLQFLLWYDEGEERNRGNFPPRFSGRQFPNYSSELNVNALELEDSALYLCASSSRLAGLREQFFGPGTRLTVL.

The V and J genes are TRBV6-5 and TRBJ2-1; weak D call: TRBD1 (6 bases). Germline values: CDR1 MNHEY, CDR2 SVGAGI. V shed 5 bases and J shed 12 bases, with 11 bases lying between them. This CDR3 contains 11 residues. Written as DNA, the CDR3 is TGTGCCAGCAGTCAGGGACACGTGCAGTTCTTC. Protein: CASSQGHVQFF.

This clone was observed a single time. The chain recombines TRBV6-5 with TRBJ1-3; no clear D gene. Germline CDR1 and CDR2: MNHEY and SVGAGI. V was cut by 2 bases and J by 1 base, with 6 bases left in between. The CDR3 has 14 residues. The CDR3 bases are TGTGCCAGCAGTTACGGGAGGTCTGGAAACACCATATATTTT. Translated: CASSYGRSGNTIYF.

This clone has only a few counts. The genes are TRBV7-8 and TRBJ2-7; a weak D match, TRBD1 (6 bases). Trimming left V 5 bases short and J 3 bases short, with 14 bases between. This CDR3 has 14 amino acids. In germline, CDR1 is SGHVS, CDR2 FQNEAQ. CDR3 nucleotide sequence: TGTGCCAGCAGCCCAACAGGGCTTGACTACGAGCAGTACTTC. The encoded protein is CASSPTGLDYEQYF.